This is a list of T cell receptor beta chains from one sample in a study of memory CD4+ T cells and cytomegalovirus serostatus. Method: immunoSEQ multiplex PCR; TCRdb's copy keeps in-frame clones and lacks some. The repertoire holds over 40,000 clones, with 74% as singletons. The sequenced sample was memory CD4+ T cells from blood. These receptors all come from an adult in good health and CMV-seropositive. Both conserved end residues are part of each CDR3. D genes are given only for firm matches. The listing skips clone size in some rows; elsewhere it reads once, few, many or a size class.

TGCGCCAGCAGCCACCGACTAGCGGGGGACTACAATGAGCAGTTCTTC,CASSHRLAGDYNEQFF,TRBV4-3,TRBD2,16,TRBJ2-1,NA
TGTGCCAGCAGGATCAGGTCCACTGAAGCTTTCTTT,CASRIRSTEAFF,TRBV2,NA,12,TRBJ1-1,once
TGTGCCAGCAGCCCCAGTCCGTCCGGGGAGCTGTTTTTT,CASSPSPSGELFF,TRBV11-3,NA,13,TRBJ2-2,NA
TGTGCCAGCAGCTTAGGGCCGGGACAGGGGCCCAAAAACATTCAGTACTTC,CASSLGPGQGPKNIQYF,TRBV7-9,TRBD1,17,TRBJ2-4,NA
TGTGCCAGCAGCGCGGGGACAGATCTAGCCAAAAACATTCAGTACTTC,CASSAGTDLAKNIQYF,TRBV9,TRBD1,16,TRBJ2-4,NA
TGTGCCAGCAGACGCGGGACAGACAGCACAGATACGCAGTATTTT,CASRRGTDSTDTQYF,TRBV6-5,NA,15,TRBJ2-3,NA
TGTGCCAGCAGCTTGGTTGGGCAGACCGCGAACACCGGGGAGCTGTTTTTT,CASSLVGQTANTGELFF,TRBV5-6,NA,17,TRBJ2-2,medium-sized
TGTGCCATCAGCCCAGGGGACAGGGGTGAAGCTTTCTTT,CAISPGDRGEAFF,TRBV10-3,TRBD1,13,TRBJ1-1,NA
TGTGCCAGCAGCTTAGCTGGTGAAGATACGCAGTATTTT,CASSLAGEDTQYF,TRBV7-2,NA,13,TRBJ2-3,NA
TGTGCCAGTAGTAAGACAGGCGCCTCTGGAAACACCATATATTTT,CASSKTGASGNTIYF,TRBV19,NA,15,TRBJ1-3,NA
TGTGCCAGCAGCCAGCTAGCGGGCACAGATACGCAGTATTTT,CASSQLAGTDTQYF,TRBV5-6,TRBD2,14,TRBJ2-3,few
TGTGCCAGCTCAGCTAGCACAGATACGCAGTATTTT,CASSASTDTQYF,TRBV18,NA,12,TRBJ2-3,NA
TGCGCCAGCAGCTTAGAAGGGGAAGGAAACACCATATATTTT,CASSLEGEGNTIYF,TRBV5-1,NA,14,TRBJ1-3,NA
TGTGCCAGTACCCCGGGACACGGGGACGATGATGTGAACACTGAAGCTTTCTTT,CASTPGHGDDDVNTEAFF,TRBV19,NA,18,TRBJ1-1,NA
TGTGCCAGCAGCTTAACGGAAAACACTGAAGCTTTCTTT,CASSLTENTEAFF,TRBV7-2,NA,13,TRBJ1-1,NA
TGTGCCAGCAGCTTAAATCCAGGGAACTATGGCTACACCTTC,CASSLNPGNYGYTF,TRBV7-2,NA,14,TRBJ1-2,NA
TGTGCCAGTGCGATAGCGGGGAACAAGGGGGAGACCCAGTACTTC,CASAIAGNKGETQYF,TRBV2,TRBD2,15,TRBJ2-5,few
TGTGCCAGCAGTTACACCGGGAGATCACCCCTCCACTTT,CASSYTGRSPLHF,TRBV6-5,NA,13,TRBJ1-6,NA
TGTGCCCGCGACTTATACGAGCAGTACTTC,CARDLYEQYF,TRBV27,NA,10,TRBJ2-7,NA
TGTGCCAGCAGCCGGGACAGGGAGAACACTGAAGCTTTCTTT,CASSRDRENTEAFF,TRBV11-3,TRBD1,14,TRBJ1-1,few
TGTGCCAGCAGCCGACGCACCTTTGGAACTTTTGTCACAGATACGCAGTATTTT,CASSRRTFGTFVTDTQYF,TRBV7-2,NA,18,TRBJ2-3,NA
TGTGCCATCAGTGAAGGGGGGGCCGAAGATACGCAGTATTTT,CAISEGGAEDTQYF,TRBV10-3,NA,14,TRBJ2-3,NA
TGTGCCAGCAGCTTTGGCGGGGAGAATGTCTACGAGCAGTACTTC,CASSFGGENVYEQYF,TRBV5-6,NA,15,TRBJ2-7,NA
TGCGCCAGCAGCCCGGGGTCCCAGGGAGAGACCCAGTACTTC,CASSPGSQGETQYF,TRBV5-1,NA,14,TRBJ2-5,NA
TGTGCCAGCAGCCAAGGTCCCTTGGGGGACGCTAGCACAGATACGCAGTATTTT,CASSQGPLGDASTDTQYF,TRBV4-2,NA,18,TRBJ2-3,NA
TGCGCCAGCAGCCAAGATCCCCCCACAGGGGGACGCGGCTCACCCCTCCACTTT,CASSQDPPTGGRGSPLHF,TRBV4-1,TRBD1,18,TRBJ1-6,NA
TGTGCCAGCACTACAGAGCAAGAGACCCAGTACTTC,CASTTEQETQYF,TRBV2,NA,12,TRBJ2-5,NA
TGCGCCAGCAGCCATGAAAGGACGATCCGCCTTTACAATGAGCAGTTCTTC,CASSHERTIRLYNEQFF,TRBV4-1,NA,17,TRBJ2-1,NA
TGTGCCATCAGTAACCGGGACAGGGGTTCATACGAGCAGTACTTC,CAISNRDRGSYEQYF,TRBV10-3,TRBD1,15,TRBJ2-7,NA